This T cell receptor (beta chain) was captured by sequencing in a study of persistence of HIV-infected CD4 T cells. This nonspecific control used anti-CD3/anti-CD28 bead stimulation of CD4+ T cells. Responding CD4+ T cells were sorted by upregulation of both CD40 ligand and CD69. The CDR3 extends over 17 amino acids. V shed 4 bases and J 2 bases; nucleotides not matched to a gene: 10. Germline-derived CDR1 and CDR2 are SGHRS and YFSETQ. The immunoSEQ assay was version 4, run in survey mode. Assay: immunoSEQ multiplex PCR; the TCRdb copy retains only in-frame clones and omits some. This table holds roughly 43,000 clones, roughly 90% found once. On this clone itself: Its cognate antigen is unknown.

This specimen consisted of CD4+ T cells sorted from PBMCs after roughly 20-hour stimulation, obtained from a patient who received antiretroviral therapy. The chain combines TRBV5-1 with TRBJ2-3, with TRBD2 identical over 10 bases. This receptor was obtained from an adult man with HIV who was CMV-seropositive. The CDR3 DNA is TGCGCCAGCAGCACCGGAACTAGCGGGGTTACCACAGATACGCAGTATTTT. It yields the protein CASSTGTSGVTTDTQYF.